This TCR beta chain was recorded in a study of lymphopenia after photon versus proton radiotherapy. Concerning this clone: What it recognizes is unknown. The sample holds other DNA sequences that translate to the same CDR3.

Produced via immunoSEQ multiplex PCR; TCRdb's table is partial and in-frame only. This table has 50,000 to 70,000 clones, around 90% appearing once. V gave up 6 bases and J gave up 7 bases, with 19 bases separating them. In germline, CDR1 is LNHDA, CDR2 SQIVND (reference sequence). This CDR3 is built from 14 residues. Study-level points and caveats: Authors raise, but do not show, better survival with proton therapy. After lymphocyte nadir, photon-treated repertoires showed oligoclonal expansion, especially CD8+ Temra. Proton therapy kept repertoires fairly stable, unlike photons, which gained effector/memory cells.

Sequenced material: peripheral blood, taken from a patient treated with proton-based radiotherapy. This TCR was sampled from an older man with esophageal cancer. The rearrangement links TRBV19 to TRBJ2-7; tentative D call: TRBD1 (7 bases). As DNA, the CDR3 is TGTGCCAGTAGCCGCCAGGGGGGCCAGAGGGAGCAGTACTTC. It is translated as CASSRQGGQREQYF.